The T cell receptor beta chain under discussion was sequenced for a study of long-term antiretroviral therapy in people with HIV. Study findings and constraints: Blood sampling spanned 2004 to 2017, possibly under older ART regimens. The repertoire was dominated at all time points by clones expanded before ART.

The table lists this clone with a count of one. No antigen is known for it. The germline V gene encodes CDR1 SGHNT and CDR2 YYREEE (reference sequence). Trimming took 4 bases from V and 6 from J; bases not matched to a gene: 11. CDR3 length: 16 amino acids. They ran version v3.0 of the immunoSEQ assay at survey level. Clones were read by immunoSEQ multiplex PCR, and TCRdb kept only the in-frame ones, dropping some. Of tens of thousands of clones detected, approximately 80% appear once; the ten largest clones hold 15% to 20%. The sequences come from unsorted PBMCs, collected 0.5 years before starting antiretroviral therapy. The chain has TRBV5-4 and TRBJ2-3, with 10 bases fitting TRBD2. The receptor was isolated from a man in his forties with HIV. The CDR3 DNA is TGTGCCAGCAGCGTAACTAGCGGGACTAACCGGGATACGCAGTATTTT. This encodes CASSVTSGTNRDTQYF.